This TCR beta chain was recovered during a study of T cell repertoires in cytomegalovirus infection. Study at large: CMV infection plus the matching HLA type was flagged by public TCR beta signatures. Study observations and caveats: Pooled public TCR beta family frequency picked out CMV carriers with the relevant HLA. What dominated the ex vivo response were HLA-C-restricted CMV-specific TCR beta clonotypes.

TCRdb re-called the reads through MiXCR, storing one row per CDR3 protein. The repertoire consists of roughly 500,000 distinct CDR3 sequences, with approximately 10% occurring once and the leading ten covering roughly 10%. Looked up from germline, CDR1 is MGHDK and CDR2 is SYGVNS. This CDR3 comprises 15 residues. After removal of 3 bases from V and 6 bases from J, the junction contained 4 bases not matched to a gene. To note about this clonotype: Its antigen remains unknown.

The clonotype comes from a human donor in good health (CMV status not recorded). Some clones in this sample may be carry-over from other donors' samples. The rearrangement links TRBV25-1 to TRBJ2-2; TRBD1 agrees at 10 bases. Source material: PBMCs. The CDR3 DNA is TGTGCCAGCAGTGAGTGGACAGGGGGTCCCGGGGAGCTGTTTTTT. Residues: CASSEWTGGPGELFF.